What follows describes a single T cell receptor (beta chain). This receptor's antigen is unknown. It has no much larger one-base neighbor in the sample; base qualities were not kept. The source of the sample is a study of blood T cell repertoires in COVID-19 (dated by TCRdb to 2018 to 2021). Regarding the research as a whole: The collaborator samples originated in the United States, Italy and Spain and spanned the acute and convalescent phases of COVID-19. HLA class I and class II types, where available, came from metadata supplied by the sample provider rather than from assay-based typing. The repertoires were released in a freely available public database meant as a resource for research on the immune response to SARS-CoV-2. The material from the prospective study consisted of cDNA or gDNA derived from T cells, B-cell-depleted T cells, or PBMCs. The sample metadata nearly always contained a de-identified subject ID, COVID-19 status, age in years and sex. Samples came from the ongoing ImmuneRACE study (first 160 participants) plus 1,254 subjects from 6 global collaborators. The dataset comprised deeply sampled blood TCRbeta repertoires from subjects exposed to, actively infected with, or recovered from COVID-19.

TCRbeta CDR3 regions were amplified from genomic DNA using the immunoSEQ Assay, a bias-controlled multiplex PCR. The authors' analysis ran thus. Within the assay, amplification of reference gene primers was used to estimate how many nucleated cells each sample contained. To quantify the absolute abundance of each unique TCRbeta CDR3 rearrangement, sequence reads were collapsed and filtered. Productive Simpson clonality was computed per sample as the square root of Simpson's diversity index over productive rearrangements. The table comes from immuneACCESS by way of TCRdb, which keeps in-frame sequences with V and J called. Part of the clones is missing from these tables; in studies checked, under half for an unresolved V gene and the rest for unknown reasons. Clone size and the V and J calls come from that table; the DNA yielded D and trimming. This sample is represented by over 200,000 clones; 80% to 90% of them were singletons. Approximately 2% of the sample comes from the top ten.

General study outcomes and caveats: Clinical and demographic metadata were provided uncurated, with the amount varying by source and participant.

A second Seattle source provided samples from volunteer blood donors who had recovered from COVID-19. Collaborating institutions collected whole blood in K2EDTA tubes following their own protocols. Collaborator samples were shipped for TCRbeta analysis as frozen whole blood, isolated PBMCs, or DNA extracted from either sample type. The sequence came from a man in his forties or fifties who had recovered from COVID-19. Sequenced material: peripheral blood.

CDR3 reads: CASSQDQGGLLYEQYF. At the DNA level, the sequence is TGCGCCAGCAGCCAAGATCAGGGTGGTCTTCTCTACGAGCAGTACTTC. The sequence is built from TRBV4-1 and TRBJ2-7; TRBD1 is a weak D gene call, 5 bases matching. Trimming takes 0 bases from V and 3 bases from J, and the germline ends sit 15 bases apart. The CDR3 goes from the cysteine to the phenylalanine over 16 residues. Only the CDR3 part of the read is kept: 48 bases, read in frame from the first base. CDR1 and CDR2, looked up from the germline V gene, are MGHRA and YSYEKL.